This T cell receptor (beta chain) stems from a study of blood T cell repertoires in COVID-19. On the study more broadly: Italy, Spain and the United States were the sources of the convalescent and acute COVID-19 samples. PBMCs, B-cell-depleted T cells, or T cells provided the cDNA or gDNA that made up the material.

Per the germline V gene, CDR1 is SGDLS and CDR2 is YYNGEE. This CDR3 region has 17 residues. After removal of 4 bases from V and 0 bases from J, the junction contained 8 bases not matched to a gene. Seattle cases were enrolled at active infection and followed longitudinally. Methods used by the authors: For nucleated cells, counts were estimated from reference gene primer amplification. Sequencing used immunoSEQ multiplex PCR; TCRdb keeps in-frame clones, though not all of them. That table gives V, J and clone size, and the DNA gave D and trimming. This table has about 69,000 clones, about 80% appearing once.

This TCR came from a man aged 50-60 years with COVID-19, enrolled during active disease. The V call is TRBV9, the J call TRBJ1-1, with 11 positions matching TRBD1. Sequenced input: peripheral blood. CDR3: CASSPGTGGRMNTEAFF. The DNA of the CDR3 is TGTGCCAGCAGCCCGGGGACAGGGGGACGGATGAACACTGAAGCTTTCTTT.